Sequencing of this T cell receptor (beta chain) was carried out in a study of cytomegalovirus exposure and HLA in healthy donors. With 60 Vbeta and 13 Jbeta primers, the PCR was carried out. Using immunoSEQ multiplex PCR, the repertoire was profiled, and TCRdb retains in-frame clones only, with some absent. The sample has some 150,000 clones, approximately 80% seen once. Concerning this clone itself: Its matching antigen is unknown.

Study-wide results and limits: Later, an analysis showed that TCR beta chains associated with HLA were more clonally expanded than others that were equally common. DRB1 showed the most TCR associations and HLA-C the fewest in a later analysis, as rates varied by HLA locus.

The CDR3 has 15 residues. V was shortened by 3 bases and J by 5 bases, with 13 bases between the two germline ends. CDR1 and CDR2 from the germline V gene are PRHDT and FYEKMQ (reference sequence). The sequencing sample was made of PBMCs. The V call is TRBV13, the J call TRBJ2-2; possible D gene TRBD1, 6 bases. The sequence came from a male donor in good health and CMV-seronegative. This CDR3 reads CASSFNSQGTGELFF. The CDR3 DNA reads as TGTGCCAGCAGCTTCAATTCTCAGGGGACCGGGGAGCTGTTTTTT.